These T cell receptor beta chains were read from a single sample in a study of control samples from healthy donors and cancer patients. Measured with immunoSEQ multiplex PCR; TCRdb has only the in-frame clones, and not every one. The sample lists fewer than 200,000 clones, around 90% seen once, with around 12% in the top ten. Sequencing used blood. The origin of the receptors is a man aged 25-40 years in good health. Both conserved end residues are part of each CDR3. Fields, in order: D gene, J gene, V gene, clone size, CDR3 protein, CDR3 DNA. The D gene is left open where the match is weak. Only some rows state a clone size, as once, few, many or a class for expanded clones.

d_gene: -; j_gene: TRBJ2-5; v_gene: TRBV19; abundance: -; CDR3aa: CASSDTSSETQYF; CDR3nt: TGTGCCAGTAGTGATACCTCCTCTGAGACCCAGTACTTC
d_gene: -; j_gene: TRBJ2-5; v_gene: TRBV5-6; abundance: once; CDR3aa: CASSSPPRQQETQYF; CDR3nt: TGTGCCAGCAGTTCCCCGCCACGACAGCAAGAGACCCAGTACTTC
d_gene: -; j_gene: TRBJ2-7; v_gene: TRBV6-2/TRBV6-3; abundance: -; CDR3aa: CASSYPQEVYEQYF; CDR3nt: TGTGCCAGCAGTTACCCGCAGGAAGTCTACGAGCAGTACTTC
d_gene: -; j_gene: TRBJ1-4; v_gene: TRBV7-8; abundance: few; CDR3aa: CASSSTQGTTNEKLFF; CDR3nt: TGTGCCAGCAGCTCAACCCAGGGAACAACTAATGAAAAACTGTTTTTT
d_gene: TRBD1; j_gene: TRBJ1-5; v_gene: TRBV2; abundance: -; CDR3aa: CASSPTGMNQPQHF; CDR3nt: TGTGCCAGCAGTCCGACAGGGATGAATCAGCCCCAGCATTTT
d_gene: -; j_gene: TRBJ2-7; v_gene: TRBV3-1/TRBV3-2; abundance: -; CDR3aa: CASSGGAYEQYF; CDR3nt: TGTGCCAGCAGCGGCGGTGCCTACGAGCAGTACTTC
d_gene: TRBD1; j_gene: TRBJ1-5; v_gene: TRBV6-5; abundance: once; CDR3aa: CAVFTGGDGNQPQHF; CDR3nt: TGTGCCGTGTTTACAGGGGGCGACGGCAATCAGCCCCAGCATTTT
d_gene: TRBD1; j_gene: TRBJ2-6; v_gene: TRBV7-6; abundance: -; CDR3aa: CASSPTTGAGANVLTF; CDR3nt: TGTGCCAGCAGCCCGACAACAGGGGCTGGGGCCAACGTCCTGACTTTC
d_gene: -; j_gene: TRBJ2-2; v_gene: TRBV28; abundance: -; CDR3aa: CASMGGGLTGELFF; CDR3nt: TGTGCCAGCATGGGTGGCGGGTTGACCGGGGAGCTGTTTTTT
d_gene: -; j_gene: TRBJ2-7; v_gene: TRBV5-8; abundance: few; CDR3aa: CASSLAGIRGEQYF; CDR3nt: TGTGCCAGCAGCTTGGCGGGGATACGGGGGGAGCAGTACTTC
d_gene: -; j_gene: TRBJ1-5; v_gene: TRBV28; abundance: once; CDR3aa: CASKQGTEENQPQHF; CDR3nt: TGTGCCAGCAAACAAGGAACAGAAGAAAATCAGCCCCAGCATTTT
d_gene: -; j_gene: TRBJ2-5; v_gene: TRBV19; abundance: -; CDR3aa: CASSIGGRKQETQYF; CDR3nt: TGTGCCAGTAGTATAGGAGGGCGGAAACAAGAGACCCAGTACTTC
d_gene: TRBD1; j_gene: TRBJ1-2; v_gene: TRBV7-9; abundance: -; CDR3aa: CASRGQGFSGYTF; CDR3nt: TGTGCCAGCAGGGGACAGGGGTTTAGCGGCTACACCTTC
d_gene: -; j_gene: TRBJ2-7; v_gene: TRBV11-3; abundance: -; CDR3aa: CASSLGTGTEQYF; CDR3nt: TGTGCCAGCAGCCTAGGGACCGGGACAGAGCAGTACTTC
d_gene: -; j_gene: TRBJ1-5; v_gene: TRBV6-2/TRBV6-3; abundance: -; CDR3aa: CASSYSTGQPQHF; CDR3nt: TGTGCCAGCAGTTACTCGACGGGTCAGCCCCAGCATTTT
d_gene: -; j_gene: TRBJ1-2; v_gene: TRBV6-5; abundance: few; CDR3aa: CASSRAPNYGYTF; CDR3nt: TGTGCCAGCTCCAGAGCCCCTAACTATGGCTACACCTTC
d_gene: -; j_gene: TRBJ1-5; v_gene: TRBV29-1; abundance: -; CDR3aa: CSVEGGAGQPQHF; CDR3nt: TGCAGCGTCGAAGGTGGGGCAGGGCAGCCCCAGCATTTT
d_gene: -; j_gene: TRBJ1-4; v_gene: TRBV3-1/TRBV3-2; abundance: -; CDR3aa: CASSHSEKLFF; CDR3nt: TGTGCCAGCAGCCATTCTGAAAAACTGTTTTTT
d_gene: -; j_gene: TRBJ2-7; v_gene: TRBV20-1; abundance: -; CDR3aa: CSASSASSYEQYF; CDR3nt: TGCAGTGCTAGTTCGGCTAGCTCCTACGAGCAGTACTTC
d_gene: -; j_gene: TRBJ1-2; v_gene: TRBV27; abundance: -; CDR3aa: CASSLSGLSGGYTF; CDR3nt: TGTGCCAGCAGTTTATCAGGACTATCAGGGGGCTACACCTTC
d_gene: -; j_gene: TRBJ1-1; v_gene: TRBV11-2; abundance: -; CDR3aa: CASSLVTSGVEAFF; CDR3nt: TGTGCCAGCAGCTTAGTCACGTCGGGGGTTGAAGCTTTCTTT
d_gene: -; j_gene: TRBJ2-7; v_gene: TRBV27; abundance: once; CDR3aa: CASRDNSYEQYF; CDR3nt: TGTGCCAGCAGGGACAACTCCTACGAGCAGTACTTC
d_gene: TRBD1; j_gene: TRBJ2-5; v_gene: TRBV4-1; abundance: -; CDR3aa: CASRRDRGMEQETQYF; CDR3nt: TGCGCCAGCCGAAGGGACAGGGGGATGGAGCAAGAGACCCAGTACTTC
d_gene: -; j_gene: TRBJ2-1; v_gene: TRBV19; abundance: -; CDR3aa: CASRATGYNEQFF; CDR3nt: TGTGCCAGTAGGGCTACAGGCTACAATGAGCAGTTCTTC
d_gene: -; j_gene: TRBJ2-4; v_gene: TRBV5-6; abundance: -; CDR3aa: CASPRGEPLNIQYF; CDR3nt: TGTGCCAGCCCACGAGGCGAGCCTCTGAACATTCAGTACTTC
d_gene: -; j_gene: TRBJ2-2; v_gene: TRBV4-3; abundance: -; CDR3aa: CASSQVILGGTGELFF; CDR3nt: TGCGCCAGCAGCCAAGTCATTTTAGGCGGAACCGGGGAGCTGTTTTTT
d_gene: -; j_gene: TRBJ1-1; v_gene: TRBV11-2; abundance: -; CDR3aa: CASSTFTEAFF; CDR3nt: TGTGCCAGCAGCACCTTCACTGAAGCTTTCTTT
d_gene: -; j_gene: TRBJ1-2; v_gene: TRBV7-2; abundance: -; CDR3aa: CASSLRLFYGYTF; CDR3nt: TGTGCCAGCAGCTTAAGGCTCTTCTATGGCTACACCTTC
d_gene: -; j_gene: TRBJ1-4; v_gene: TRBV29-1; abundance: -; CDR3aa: CSVVGREKLFF; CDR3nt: TGCAGCGTTGTGGGTAGGGAAAAACTGTTTTTT
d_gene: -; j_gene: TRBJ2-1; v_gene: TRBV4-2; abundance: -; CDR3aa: CASSQENEQFF; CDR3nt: TGTGCCAGCAGCCAAGAAAATGAGCAGTTCTTC
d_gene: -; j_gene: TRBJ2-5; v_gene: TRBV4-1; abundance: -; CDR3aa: CASSPPGVLAVETQYF; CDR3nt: TGCGCCAGCAGCCCCCCAGGGGTTCTAGCAGTAGAGACCCAGTACTTC
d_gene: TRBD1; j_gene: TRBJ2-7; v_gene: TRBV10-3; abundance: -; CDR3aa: CAINDGQGLYEQYF; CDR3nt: TGTGCCATCAATGATGGACAGGGCCTCTACGAGCAGTACTTC
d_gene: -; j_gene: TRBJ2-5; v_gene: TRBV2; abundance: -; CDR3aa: CASSEALAGDF; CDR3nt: TGTGCCAGCAGTGAAGCGCTGGCAGGGGACTTC
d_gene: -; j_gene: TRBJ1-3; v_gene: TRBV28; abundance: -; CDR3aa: CASSNGWTGNTIYF; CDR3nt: TGTGCCAGCAGCAACGGGTGGACTGGAAACACCATATATTTT
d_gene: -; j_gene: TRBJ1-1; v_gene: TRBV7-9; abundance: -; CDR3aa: CASSHNTGNKPEAFF; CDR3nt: TGTGCCAGCAGCCATAATACAGGGAACAAGCCTGAAGCTTTCTTT
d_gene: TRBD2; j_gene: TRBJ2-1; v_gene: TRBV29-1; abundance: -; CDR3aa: CSVTLTGGPNEQFF; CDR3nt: TGCAGCGTCACCTTGACGGGAGGGCCGAATGAGCAGTTCTTC
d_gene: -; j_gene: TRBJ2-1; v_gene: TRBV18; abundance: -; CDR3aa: CASSPLGNLGWEQFF; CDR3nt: TGTGCCAGCTCACCATTGGGCAATTTGGGTTGGGAGCAGTTCTTC
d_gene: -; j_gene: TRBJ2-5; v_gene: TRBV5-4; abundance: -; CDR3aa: CASSMLPPWGPKETQYF; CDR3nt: TGTGCCAGCAGCATGTTGCCCCCTTGGGGACCAAAAGAGACCCAGTACTTC
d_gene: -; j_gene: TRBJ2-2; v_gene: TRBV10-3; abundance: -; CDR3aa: CAITSIPPGELFF; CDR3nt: TGTGCCATCACGTCTATCCCCCCCGGGGAGCTGTTTTTT
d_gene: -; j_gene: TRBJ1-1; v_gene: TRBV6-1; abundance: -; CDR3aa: CASSDYGAGLNTEAFF; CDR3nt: TGTGCCAGCAGTGATTACGGAGCAGGACTGAACACTGAAGCTTTCTTT
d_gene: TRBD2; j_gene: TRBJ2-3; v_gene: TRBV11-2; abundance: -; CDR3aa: CASSFSGGDTQYF; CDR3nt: TGTGCCAGCAGCTTTTCGGGAGGGGATACGCAGTATTTT
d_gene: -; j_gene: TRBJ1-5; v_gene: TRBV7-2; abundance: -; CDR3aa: CASSFDHSNQPQHF; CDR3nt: TGTGCCAGCAGCTTTGACCATAGCAATCAGCCCCAGCATTTT
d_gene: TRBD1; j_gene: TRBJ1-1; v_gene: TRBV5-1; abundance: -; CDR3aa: CASSLAGTANTEAFF; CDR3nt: TGCGCCAGCAGCTTGGCCGGGACAGCGAACACTGAAGCTTTCTTT
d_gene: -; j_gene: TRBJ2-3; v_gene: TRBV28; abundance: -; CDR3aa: CASSVGGVSTDTQYF; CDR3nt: TGTGCCAGCTCCGTGGGGGGAGTGAGCACAGATACGCAGTATTTT